A selection of T cell receptor beta chains follows, all from one sample in a study of CD8+CD57+ T cells in acquired aplastic anemia. TCRdb re-derived calls from the reads in MiXCR, one entry per CDR3 protein. Of more than 150,000 distinct CDR3 sequences listed, around 45% are singletons. The sequenced sample was sorted CD4+, CD8+, or CD8+CD57+ T cells (not recorded which) from PBMCs. Receptors were obtained from a human donor with aplastic anemia. CDR3s include the opening cysteine and the closing phenylalanine or tryptophan. A D gene is named only where the DNA matches it firmly. Rows give clone size only sometimes, using once, few, many, or a class for an expanded clone.

V	J	size	D	CDR3	DNA
TRBV29-1	TRBJ2-1	.	TRBD2	CSVDSRLAGGSEQSF	TGCAGCGTTGATAGCAGACTAGCGGGAGGGAGTGAGCAGTCCTTC
TRBV11-2	TRBJ2-6	.	.	CASSLGGSRANVLTF	TGTGCCAGCAGCCTAGGGGGGAGTAGGGCCAACGTCCTGACTTTC
TRBV20-1	TRBJ2-5	.	TRBD2	CSAKSLETSGRETQYF	TGCAGTGCTAAAAGCCTGGAGACTAGCGGGAGGGAGACCCAGTACTTC
TRBV7-9	TRBJ1-1	many	.	CASSLGGAEAFF	TGTGCCAGCAGTTTAGGCGGGGCTGAAGCTTTCTTT
TRBV5-4	TRBJ2-7	many	TRBD2	CASQGSPGTSGYEQYF	TGTGCCAGCCAAGGGTCACCCGGGACTAGCGGATACGAGCAGTACTTC
TRBV6-5	TRBJ1-5	many	.	CASSYSSNQPQHF	TGTGCCAGCAGTTACAGTAGCAATCAGCCCCAGCATTTT
TRBV11-2	TRBJ1-3	many	TRBD1	CASSYNRGGSGNTIYF	TGTGCCAGCAGCTACAACAGGGGAGGCTCTGGAAACACCATATATTTT
TRBV19	TRBJ2-5	.	.	CASSGTHQETQYF	TGTGCCAGTAGCGGGACACACCAAGAGACCCAGTACTTC
TRBV7-2	TRBJ2-5	.	.	CASSLAFETQYF	TGTGCCAGCAGCTTAGCGTTTGAGACCCAGTACTTC
TRBV2	TRBJ2-5	many	.	CASSDTSWVETQYF	TGTGCCAGCAGTGATACTAGCTGGGTAGAGACCCAGTACTTC
TRBV6-1	TRBJ2-2	many	.	CASSPRAGELFF	TGTGCCAGCAGCCCCAGGGCCGGGGAGCTGTTTTTT
TRBV7-2	TRBJ2-7	many	.	CASSLALLNRGGTYEQYF	TGTGCCAGCAGCTTAGCGCTCCTTAATCGGGGCGGCACCTACGAGCAGTACTTC
TRBV20-1	TRBJ2-2	few	.	CSARPGLRFAGELFF	TGCAGTGCTAGGCCTGGACTACGTTTTGCCGGGGAGCTGTTTTTT
TRBV27	TRBJ2-3	few	.	CASSPLLAVDTQYF	TGTGCCAGCAGTCCACTTCTAGCAGTAGATACGCAGTATTTT
TRBV7-2	TRBJ2-7	.	.	CASSLEGGDYEQYF	TGTGCCAGCAGCTTAGAGGGCGGTGACTACGAGCAGTACTTC
TRBV9	TRBJ1-5	many	.	CASSVGGPGNQPQHF	TGTGCCAGCAGCGTGGGAGGGCCGGGCAATCAGCCCCAGCATTTT
TRBV4-3	TRBJ2-7	many	.	CASSQAFLEGHEQYF	TGCGCCAGCAGCCAAGCTTTCTTGGAGGGCCACGAGCAGTACTTC
TRBV10-3	TRBJ1-4	few	.	CAISEQHNEKLFF	TGTGCCATCAGTGAGCAGCATAATGAAAAACTGTTTTTT
TRBV6-1	TRBJ2-7	.	.	CASRWEGAIVREQYF	TGTGCCAGCAGGTGGGAAGGAGCCATAGTCCGGGAGCAGTACTTC
TRBV2	TRBJ2-7	.	.	CASRRSGLVYEQYF	TGTGCCAGCAGACGGTCGGGACTCGTCTACGAGCAGTACTTC
TRBV12-3/TRBV12-4	TRBJ2-5	many	.	CASSRRETQYF	TGTGCCAGCAGCCGCCGAGAGACCCAGTACTTC
TRBV9	TRBJ2-7	many	TRBD1	CASSATTGGYEQYF	TGTGCCAGCAGCGCCACGACAGGGGGCTACGAGCAGTACTTC
TRBV20-1	TRBJ1-1	many	.	CSAPHVGGVTEAFF	TGCAGTGCCCCCCACGTGGGAGGGGTCACTGAAGCTTTCTTT
TRBV24-1	TRBJ1-5	.	.	CATSEGTGPNQPQHF	TGTGCCACCAGTGAAGGCACAGGGCCCAACCAGCCCCAGCATTTT
TRBV7-8	TRBJ2-7	many	TRBD2	CASSLGGLAGGGYEQYF	TGTGCCAGCAGCCTTGGGGGACTAGCGGGAGGGGGCTACGAGCAGTACTTC
TRBV7-8	TRBJ1-5	.	.	CASSLREGYQPQHF	TGTGCCAGCAGCTTAAGGGAGGGGTATCAGCCCCAGCATTTT
TRBV20-1	TRBJ2-7	few	.	CSAPSSYEQYF	TGCAGTGCTCCAAGCTCCTACGAGCAGTACTTC
TRBV20-1	TRBJ1-6	.	TRBD1	CSARISGTGSDSPLHF	TGCAGTGCTAGGATTTCAGGGACAGGTAGCGATTCACCCCTCCACTTT
TRBV2	TRBJ1-6	few	TRBD1	CASRTDRDRPLHF	TGTGCCAGCAGGACCGACAGGGACAGGCCCCTCCACTTT
TRBV12-3/TRBV12-4	TRBJ2-7	.	.	CASSPRTVRHEQYF	TGTGCCAGCAGTCCCCGGACAGTAAGGCACGAGCAGTACTTC
TRBV2	TRBJ2-5	.	.	CASSEIVARFPYDF	TGTGCCAGCAGTGAGATAGTAGCGAGGTTCCCTTATGACTTC
TRBV7-2	TRBJ2-3	.	.	CASSLGGWRDTQYF	TGTGCCAGCAGCTTAGGGGGATGGCGGGATACGCAGTATTTT
TRBV2	TRBJ1-4	few	.	CASTRGAVEKLFF	TGTGCCAGCACGAGAGGGGCGGTCGAAAAACTGTTTTTT
TRBV2	TRBJ1-2	.	.	CASSEAEWTGGYTF	TGTGCCAGCAGTGAAGCGGAATGGACGGGCGGCTACACCTTC
TRBV7-7	TRBJ1-4	.	.	CASSLGRRRKLFF	TGTGCTAGCAGCTTAGGAAGGCGAAGAAAACTGTTTTTT
TRBV12-3/TRBV12-4	TRBJ2-7	.	.	CASSRGTRPYEQYF	TGTGCCAGCAGCCGTGGGACACGGCCCTACGAGCAGTACTTC
TRBV10-3	TRBJ1-1	.	.	CAITLTENTEAFF	TGTGCCATCACCCTAACAGAGAACACTGAAGCTTTCTTT
TRBV4-1	TRBJ2-7	once	.	CASSPDVRVTGTYEQYF	TGCGCCAGCAGCCCAGATGTGCGTGTGACGGGGACCTACGAGCAGTACTTC
TRBV10-1	TRBJ1-2	.	.	CASSESIVNTPRNGYTF	TGCGCCAGCAGTGAGTCGATTGTGAACACGCCGAGGAATGGCTACACCTTC
TRBV6-5	TRBJ1-2	many	.	CASSQTQGVLGYTF	TGTGCCAGCAGTCAAACCCAGGGTGTTCTAGGCTACACCTTC
TRBV19	TRBJ2-7	.	.	CASSIEEGPRGEQYF	TGTGCCAGTAGTATTGAGGAGGGCCCCCGAGGAGAGCAGTACTTC
TRBV29-1	TRBJ2-7	many	TRBD2	CSVGRGGGQSYEQYF	TGCAGCGTTGGCCGCGGGGGGGGACAATCCTACGAGCAGTACTTC
TRBV19	TRBJ2-6	.	TRBD1	CASSTSRGRGANVLTF	TGTGCCAGTAGTACGTCCAGGGGGCGAGGGGCCAACGTCCTGACTTTC
TRBV15	TRBJ2-7	few	.	CATENDFSYEQYF	TGTGCCACCGAGAACGACTTCTCCTACGAGCAGTACTTC
TRBV7-3	TRBJ2-1	many	.	CASSFPLVRVPYNEQFF	TGTGCCAGCAGCTTCCCGTTAGTCCGGGTCCCCTACAATGAGCAGTTCTTC
TRBV2	TRBJ2-1	.	.	CASSAHDEQFF	TGTGCCAGCAGTGCGCACGATGAGCAGTTCTTC
TRBV11-2	TRBJ1-4	many	.	CASSSAPTGNLYNEKLFF	TGTGCCAGCAGCTCCGCCCCTACAGGGAACCTCTACAATGAAAAACTGTTTTTT
TRBV7-9	TRBJ2-5	.	.	CASSFGIKETQYF	TGTGCCAGCAGCTTTGGCATTAAAGAGACCCAGTACTTC
TRBV27	TRBJ1-5	few	TRBD1	CASSFRGNQPQHF	TGTGCCAGCAGTTTCAGGGGGAATCAGCCCCAGCATTTT
TRBV5-1	TRBJ2-5	once	TRBD2	CASSLEVGLVRETQYF	TGCGCCAGCAGCTTGGAGGTGGGACTAGTCAGAGAGACCCAGTACTTC
TRBV7-9	TRBJ2-7	few	.	CASSLGVAYEQYF	TGTGCCAGCAGCTTAGGGGTTGCCTACGAGCAGTACTTC
TRBV20-1	TRBJ2-2	.	.	CSARLARNAGELFF	TGCAGTGCTAGACTAGCGAGGAACGCCGGGGAGCTGTTTTTT
TRBV4-2	TRBJ1-6	.	TRBD1	CASSRKTGKDNSPLHF	TGTGCCAGCAGCCGAAAGACAGGGAAGGATAATTCACCCCTCCACTTT
TRBV24-1	TRBJ2-3	many	TRBD1	CATSDVPGQGRTDTQYF	TGTGCCACCAGTGATGTCCCGGGACAGGGTCGGACAGATACGCAGTATTTT